These 30 T cell receptor beta chains came from one sample sequenced in a study of blood T cell repertoires in COVID-19. This table comes from immunoSEQ multiplex PCR, and its TCRdb copy is limited to in-frame clones, with some not included. The sample has around 160,000 clones, 82% seen once; the top ten hold approximately 9.9%. The sequenced sample was PBMCs or T cells enriched from blood (not recorded which). Receptors originate from a man aged 50 to 59 who had recovered from COVID-19.

The chain links TRBV7-9 to TRBJ2-3; 7 nucleotides agree with TRBD1. The CDR3 contains 15 residues. Trimming removed 5 bases from V and 2 bases from J; junction bases left unmatched: 7. Germline values: CDR1 SEHNR, CDR2 FQNEAQ (reference sequence). The CDR3 bases are TGTGCCAGCAGCCCCGTAGGGGGCCTCACAGATACGCAGTATTTT. It encodes CASSPVGGLTDTQYF.

The chain has TRBV30 and TRBJ2-6; TRBD1 is a possible D gene (6 bases). CDR3 length equals 15 residues. CDR1 is GTSNPN and CDR2 is SVGIG in the germline V gene (reference sequence). V was cut by 0 bases and J by 0 bases, with 6 bases left in between. CDR3 bases: TGTGCCTGGAGTGTAGGGGGCTCTGGGGCCAACGTCCTGACTTTC. Protein product: CAWSVGGSGANVLTF.

This clone was seen repeatedly, ten times or more. This chain links TRBV6-1 with TRBJ1-5; D gene uncertain. The CDR3 contains 15 residues. The germline V gene encodes CDR1 MNHNS and CDR2 SASEGT. V was cut by 3 bases and J by 6 bases, with 15 bases left in between. As DNA, the CDR3 is TGTGCCAGCAGTGAGTTGGAGTCTTGGAGTCAGCCCCAGCATTTT. Amino acid sequence: CASSELESWSQPQHF.

V gene TRBV5-5 combines with J gene TRBJ2-1; 10 nucleotides agree with TRBD2. Germline V gene data show CDR1 as SGHKS and CDR2 as YYEKEE (reference sequence). V lost 4 bases to trimming and J lost 4 bases; unmatched junction nucleotides: 8. This CDR3 has 16 residues. The CDR3, as DNA: TGTGCCAGCAGCCCCAAAGCGGGAGGGGTGTACAATGAGCAGTTCTTC. It specifies CASSPKAGGVYNEQFF. Based on the CDR3 plus reference TRBV5-5 and TRBJ2-1, the full variable domain is DAGVTQSPTHLIKTRGQQVTLRCSPISGHKSVSWYQQVLGQGPQFIFQYYEKEERGRGNFPDRFSARQFPNYSSELNVNALLLGDSALYLCASSPKAGGVYNEQFFGPGTRLTVL.

This chain links TRBV19 with TRBJ2-1, with TRBD1 matching 7 bases. Germline V lookup: CDR1 LNHDA, CDR2 SQIVND (reference sequence). This CDR3 has 14 residues. Germline trimming cut 5 bases from V and 4 bases from J; bases unmatched to any gene: 5. The CDR3 reads CASSPEGQYNEQFF. The CDR3 region has the DNA TGTGCCAGTAGTCCCGAGGGACAGTACAATGAGCAGTTCTTC.

The chain couples TRBV5-4 to TRBJ2-2, with D possibly TRBD1 on 7 matching bases. Trimming shortened V by 3 bases and J by 5 bases, and 14 bases separated the two germline ends. The CDR3 is made up of 15 amino acids. CDR1 and CDR2 from the germline V gene are SGHNT and YYREEE (reference sequence). The CDR3 DNA sequence: TGTGCCAGCAGCTACGTGCAGGGGGGTACCGGGGAGCTGTTTTTT. Translating it yields CASSYVQGGTGELFF.

This clone appeared a few times. The chain is built from TRBV21-1 and TRBJ2-7; TRBD2 reflects the table's D call only, with no check against the DNA. TRBV21-1 is reported as a pseudogene. The CDR3 spans 13 residues. The CDR3 nucleotides are TGTGCCAGCTTTAGCGGGGGCTCCTACGAGCAGTACTTC. Translated, it gives CASFSGGSYEQYF.

The V and J genes are TRBV18 and TRBJ1-3; D is possibly TRBD1 (6 bases). Germline V gives CDR1 KGHSH, CDR2 LQKENI. The V end lost 1 base, the J end lost 0 bases, and 13 bases lay between the germline ends. The CDR3 loop spans 17 amino acids. This CDR3 reads CASSPLSGASSGNTIYF. Here the CDR3 DNA reads TGTGCCAGCTCACCACTATCAGGGGCAAGCTCTGGAAACACCATATATTTT.

The V gene is TRBV11-2, the J gene TRBJ1-2; D is perhaps TRBD1 (5 bases). The V and J ends lost 0 bases and 1 base respectively, with 9 bases between them. In germline, CDR1 is SGHAT, CDR2 FQNNGV. The CDR3 runs to 15 residues. CDR3 protein: CASSLERRGNYGYTF. The CDR3 DNA is TGTGCCAGCAGCTTAGAAAGGAGGGGTAACTATGGCTACACCTTC.

This clone came up a few times. This rearrangement joins TRBV6-6 to TRBJ2-2; TRBD2 aligns across 7 bases. The CDR3 is 16 residues long. V shed 0 bases and J 2 bases; nucleotides not matched to a gene: 3. Germline CDR1 and CDR2: MNHNY and SVGAGI (reference sequence). In DNA form, the CDR3 reads TGTGCCAGCAGTTACTCGTCGGGGGGAAACACCGGGGAGCTGTTTTTT. This encodes CASSYSSGGNTGELFF.

The CDR3 is CASSEGQGAGDTQYF. The CDR3 bases are TGCGCCAGCAGCGAGGGACAGGGGGCAGGAGATACGCAGTATTTT. The chain is built from TRBV5-1 and TRBJ2-3, with 12 nucleotides matching TRBD1. Germline V lookup: CDR1 SGHRS, CDR2 YFSETQ. This CDR3 is built from 15 residues. Losses at the gene ends were 4 bases for V and 5 bases for J; bases not matched to a gene: 5.

This clone appeared a few times. This chain links TRBV14 with TRBJ2-2; weak D call: TRBD1 (5 bases). With 6 bases removed from V and 1 base from J, the gap between germline ends came to 12 bases. The CDR3 has 15 amino acids. Germline CDR1 is SGHDN and CDR2 is FVKESK. Here the CDR3 DNA reads TGTGCCAGCAGGGACCTTACAGGGAACACCGGGGAGCTGTTTTTT. Translated, it gives CASRDLTGNTGELFF.

This chain connects TRBV11-2 to TRBJ2-5, with TRBD1 identical over 9 bases. V was clipped by 1 base and J by 2 bases; unmatched bases: 5. This CDR3 has 16 amino acids. CDR1 is SGHAT and CDR2 is FQNNGV in the germline V gene. The CDR3 region is CASSLGWTGAQETQYF. The CDR3 DNA is TGTGCCAGCAGCTTAGGTTGGACAGGGGCTCAAGAGACCCAGTACTTC.

V is TRBV24-1 and J is TRBJ2-3; 9 nucleotides line up with TRBD2. This CDR3 comprises 19 residues. Germline lookup yields CDR1 KGHDR and CDR2 SFDVKD. J gave up 1 base and V 1 base, and 11 bases lay outside the gene matches. CDR3 nucleotide sequence: TGTGCCACCAGTGATTTAAGGCTAGCGGGGCCTGGACGCACAGATACGCAGTATTTT. Translated: CATSDLRLAGPGRTDTQYF.

CDR3 residues: CASSPGLTARTQYF. CDR3 bases: TGTGCCAGCAGCCCCGGACTAACCGCCAGGACCCAGTACTTC. The chain joins TRBV3-1 (or the pseudogene TRBV3-2) to TRBJ2-5; a weak D match, TRBD2 (6 bases). The CDR3 extends over 14 amino acids. Germline CDR1 reads LGHDT; CDR2 reads YNNKEL (reference sequence). Trimming took 4 bases from V and 7 from J, leaving 16 bases between them.

V gene TRBV18 combines with J gene TRBJ2-1; the D gene is possibly TRBD1 (7 bases). V was clipped by 5 bases and J by 8 bases, with 13 bases between them. CDR1 and CDR2 (germline): KGHSH, LQKENI. The CDR3 sequence is 13 residues long. The CDR3 reads CASSGGGLDEQFF. In nucleotides, the CDR3 is TGTGCCAGCTCAGGAGGGGGCCTGGATGAGCAGTTCTTC.

The rearrangement joins TRBV7-2 to TRBJ2-3; D gene uncertain. V was shortened by 4 bases and J by 0 bases, with 2 bases between the two germline ends. Per the germline V gene, CDR1 is SGHTA and CDR2 is FQGNSA. CDR3 length: 12 residues. This CDR3 reads CASSSSTDTQYF. In DNA, the CDR3 is TGTGCCAGCAGCTCGAGCACAGATACGCAGTATTTT. The full variable domain, with the rest looked up from reference TRBV7-2 and TRBJ2-3, is GAGVSQSPSNKVTEKGKDVELRCDPISGHTALYWYRQSLGQGLEFLIYFQGNSAPDKSGLPSDRFSAERTGGSVSTLTIQRTQQEDSAVYLCASSSSTDTQYFGPGTRLTVL.

The CDR3: CASSLPVNTEAFF. The CDR3 bases are TGTGCCAGCAGTTTACCGGTGAACACTGAAGCTTTCTTT. The rearrangement links TRBV28 to TRBJ1-1; no clear D gene. The germline V gene encodes CDR1 MDHEN and CDR2 SYDVKM. Trimming shortened V by 2 bases and J by 0 bases, and 4 bases separated the two germline ends. The CDR3 contains 13 residues.

The chain has TRBV3-1 (or the pseudogene TRBV3-2) and TRBJ2-5; 12 bases match TRBD2. From germline, CDR1 is LGHDT and CDR2 YNNKEL (reference sequence). J lost 5 bases, V lost 0 bases, and 4 bases had no gene match. This CDR3 comprises 16 residues. CDR3 protein: CASSQDRLAGEETQYF. The DNA of the CDR3 is TGTGCCAGCAGCCAAGATAGACTAGCGGGAGAGGAGACCCAGTACTTC.

In its sample, this clone was seen a few times. In DNA form, the CDR3 reads TGCAGCGCCCGGACTAGCGGAACTGTTGTGCAGTACTTC. This sequence encodes CSARTSGTVVQYF. This rearrangement joins TRBV29-1 to TRBJ2-7; 10 positions match TRBD2. CDR3 size: 13 residues. Germline V lookup: CDR1 SQVTM, CDR2 ANQGSEA. The V and J ends lost 7 bases and 9 bases, in that order; junction bases with no gene match: 12.

The V call is TRBV27, the J call TRBJ1-5; unclear D gene. From germline, CDR1 is MNHEY and CDR2 SMNVEV (reference sequence). The V gene lost 6 bases and the J gene lost 2 bases, with 23 bases spanning the gap. This CDR3 contains 18 residues. The DNA for the CDR3 is TGTGCCAGCAGCCCAGCTCCAGGATTCCCGCTGGGCAATCAGCCCCAGCATTTT. It yields the protein CASSPAPGFPLGNQPQHF.

The V gene is TRBV29-1, the J gene TRBJ1-5; D gene uncertain. The V and J ends lost 3 bases and 7 bases respectively, with 7 bases between them. CDR1 is SQVTM, CDR2 ANQGSEA, per germline. CDR3 length equals 11 residues. CDR3 coding DNA: TGCAGCGTTGAGATGGCACAGCCCCAGCATTTT. Translating it yields CSVEMAQPQHF. Filled out from reference TRBV29-1 and TRBJ1-5, the complete variable domain reads SAVISQKPSRDICQRGTSLTIQCQVDSQVTMMFWYRQQPGQSLTLIATANQGSEATYESGFVIDKFPISRPNLTFSTLTVSNMSPEDSSIYLCSVEMAQPQHFGDGTRLSIL.

This clone was recorded many times. The V gene is TRBV9, the J gene TRBJ2-1, with TRBD1 as a possible D gene (5 bases). The V gene lost 3 bases and the J gene lost 5 bases, with 9 bases spanning the gap. Germline loops: CDR1 SGDLS, CDR2 YYNGEE. The CDR3 covers 13 residues. Here the CDR3 reads CASSADNHNEQFF. The CDR3 DNA sequence: TGTGCCAGCAGCGCGGACAACCACAATGAGCAGTTCTTC.

The chain employs TRBV3-1 (or the pseudogene TRBV3-2) and TRBJ1-1; 7 nucleotides line up with TRBD1. CDR1 LGHDT and CDR2 YNNKEL come from the germline V gene (reference sequence). The CDR3 runs to 14 residues. J gave up 6 bases and V 3 bases, and 7 bases lay outside the gene matches. The CDR3 region has the DNA TGTGCCAGCAGCCAGGTCGGGACAGCCGCTGAAGCTTTCTTT. This gives the protein CASSQVGTAAEAFF.

The sample holds one count of this clone. The V and J genes are TRBV14 and TRBJ2-7, with D perhaps TRBD1 (6 bases). The CDR3 is 15 amino acids. Trimming took off 4 bases at V and 3 bases at J, with 16 bases between the two ends. The germline V gene has CDR1 SGHDN and CDR2 FVKESK. This CDR3 reads CASSPRQAHNYEQYF. The CDR3 nucleotides read TGTGCCAGCAGCCCCAGACAGGCCCATAACTACGAGCAGTACTTC.

Here the CDR3 DNA reads TGTGCCAGCAGCGCGGGATATGCAGATACGCAGTATTTT. It translates to CASSAGYADTQYF. The V call is TRBV5-6, the J call TRBJ2-3; D perhaps matches TRBD2 (6 bases). The V end was cut by 4 bases, the J end by 4 bases, with 10 bases between. The germline CDR1 and CDR2 sequences are SGHDT and YYEEEE. This CDR3 region has 13 residues.

This clone was observed a handful of times. This chain links TRBV2 with TRBJ1-4; TRBD1 matches 10 bases. V lost 3 bases, J lost 7 bases, and 5 bases stayed unmatched. Germline-derived CDR1 and CDR2 are SNHLY and FYNNEI. This CDR3 is 15 amino acids long. CDR3 DNA: TGTGCCAGCAGTGAGACAGGGGGCGTCCGTGAAAAACTGTTTTTT. This gives the protein CASSETGGVREKLFF. Using reference TRBV2 and TRBJ1-4 for the parts outside the CDR3, the full variable domain is EPEVTQTPSHQVTQMGQEVILRCVPISNHLYFYWYRQILGQKVEFLVSFYNNEISEKSEIFDDQFSVERPDGSNFTLKIRSTKLEDSAMYFCASSETGGVREKLFFGSGTQLSVL.

This rearrangement joins TRBV29-1 to TRBJ2-5; possibly TRBD1 for D (6 bases). V dropped 2 bases and J dropped 2 bases, with 12 bases sitting between them. CDR1 SQVTM and CDR2 ANQGSEA come from the germline V gene. The CDR3 consists of 14 residues. CDR3 in amino acids: CSVESRTAQETQYF. CDR3 nucleotide sequence: TGCAGCGTTGAATCTAGGACAGCTCAAGAGACCCAGTACTTC.

V is TRBV4-1 and J is TRBJ1-2, with 9 bases matching TRBD1. J lost 8 bases, V lost 1 base, and 17 bases had no gene match. CDR1 is MGHRA, CDR2 YSYEKL, per germline. The CDR3 contains 18 residues. Written as DNA, the CDR3 is TGCGCCAGCAGCCAAGGGGGTACAGGGGGCCCTCGGAAAAGAGGCTACACCTTC. Translation: CASSQGGTGGPRKRGYTF.

V and J are TRBV9 and TRBJ2-1; 10 positions agree with TRBD2. V shed 0 bases and J 0 bases; nucleotides not matched to a gene: 6. The CDR3 spans 18 residues. Germline CDR1 is SGDLS and CDR2 is YYNGEE. For the CDR3, the DNA is TGTGCCAGCAGCGTAGCTAGCGGGGGCCCTAGCTCCTACAATGAGCAGTTCTTC. Amino acid sequence: CASSVASGGPSSYNEQFF. The whole variable domain, filled in from reference TRBV9 and TRBJ2-1, reads DSGVTQTPKHLITATGQRVTLRCSPRSGDLSVYWYQQSLDQGLQFLIQYYNGEERAKGNILERFSAQQFPDLHSELNLSSLELGDSALYFCASSVASGGPSSYNEQFFGPGTRLTVL.